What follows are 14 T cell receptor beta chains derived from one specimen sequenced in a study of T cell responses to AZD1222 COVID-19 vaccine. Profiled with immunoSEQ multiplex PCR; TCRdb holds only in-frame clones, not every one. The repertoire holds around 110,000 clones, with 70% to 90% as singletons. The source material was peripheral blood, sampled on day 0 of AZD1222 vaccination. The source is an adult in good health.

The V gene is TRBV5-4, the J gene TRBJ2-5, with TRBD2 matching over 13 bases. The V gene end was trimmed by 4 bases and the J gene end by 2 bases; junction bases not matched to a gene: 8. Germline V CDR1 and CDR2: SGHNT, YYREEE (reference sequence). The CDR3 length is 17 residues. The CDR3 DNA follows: TGTGCCAGCAGCCACGGGGGGACTAGCGGGATTCAAGAGACCCAGTACTTC. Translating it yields CASSHGGTSGIQETQYF. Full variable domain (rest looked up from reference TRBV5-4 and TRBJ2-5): ETGVTQSPTHLIKTRGQQVTLRCSSQSGHNTVSWYQQALGQGPQFIFQYYREEENGRGNFPPRFSGLQFPNYSSELNVNALELDDSALYLCASSHGGTSGIQETQYFGPGTRLLVL.

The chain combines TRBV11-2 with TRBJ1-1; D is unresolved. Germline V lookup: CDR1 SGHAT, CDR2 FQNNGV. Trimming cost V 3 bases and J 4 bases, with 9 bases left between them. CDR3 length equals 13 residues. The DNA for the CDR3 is TGTGCCAGCAGCTTCCAACAGATCACTGAAGCTTTCTTT. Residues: CASSFQQITEAFF.

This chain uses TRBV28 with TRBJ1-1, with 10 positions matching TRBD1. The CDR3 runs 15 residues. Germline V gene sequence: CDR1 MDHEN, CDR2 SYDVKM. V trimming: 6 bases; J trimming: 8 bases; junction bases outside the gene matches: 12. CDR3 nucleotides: TGTGCCAGCAGACCACCGGGACAGGGGTTACGGGAAGCTTTCTTT. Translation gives CASRPPGQGLREAFF.

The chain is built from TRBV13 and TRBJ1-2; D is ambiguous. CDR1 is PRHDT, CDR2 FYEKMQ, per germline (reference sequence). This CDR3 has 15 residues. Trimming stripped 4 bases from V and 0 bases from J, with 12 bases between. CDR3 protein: CASSSSALANYGYTF. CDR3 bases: TGTGCCAGCAGCTCCTCCGCATTAGCTAACTATGGCTACACCTTC.

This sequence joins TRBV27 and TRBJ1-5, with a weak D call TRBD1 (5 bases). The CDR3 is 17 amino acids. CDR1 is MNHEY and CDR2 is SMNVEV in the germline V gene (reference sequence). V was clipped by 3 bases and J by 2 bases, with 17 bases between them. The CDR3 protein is CASSFRDNQGGNQPQHF. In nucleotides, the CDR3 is TGTGCCAGCAGTTTCCGAGACAACCAGGGAGGCAATCAGCCCCAGCATTTT.

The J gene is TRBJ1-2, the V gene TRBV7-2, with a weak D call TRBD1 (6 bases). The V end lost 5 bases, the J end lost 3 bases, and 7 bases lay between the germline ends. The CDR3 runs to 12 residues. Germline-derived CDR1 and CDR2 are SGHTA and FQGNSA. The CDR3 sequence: CASSPGDYGYTF. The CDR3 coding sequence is TGTGCCAGCAGCCCAGGGGACTATGGCTACACCTTC.

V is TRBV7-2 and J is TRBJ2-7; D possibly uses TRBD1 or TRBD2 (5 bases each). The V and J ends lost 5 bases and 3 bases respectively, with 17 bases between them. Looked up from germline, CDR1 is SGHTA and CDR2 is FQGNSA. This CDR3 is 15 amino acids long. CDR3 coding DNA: TGTGCCAGCAGCATAGAACCGGGACGGAACTACGAGCAGTACTTC. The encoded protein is CASSIEPGRNYEQYF.

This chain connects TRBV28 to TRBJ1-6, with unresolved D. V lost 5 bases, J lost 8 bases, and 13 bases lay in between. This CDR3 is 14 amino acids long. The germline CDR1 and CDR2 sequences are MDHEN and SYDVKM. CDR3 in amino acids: CASSPTSTHSPLHF. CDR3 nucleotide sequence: TGTGCCAGCAGTCCTACCAGTACACATTCACCCCTCCACTTT.

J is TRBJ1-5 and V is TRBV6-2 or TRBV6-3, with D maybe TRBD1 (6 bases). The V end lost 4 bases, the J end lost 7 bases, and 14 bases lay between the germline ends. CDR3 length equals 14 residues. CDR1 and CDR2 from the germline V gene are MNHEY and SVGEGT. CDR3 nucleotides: TGTGCCAGCAGTTTCCTTACAGGGAGCCAGCCCCAGCATTTT. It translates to CASSFLTGSQPQHF.

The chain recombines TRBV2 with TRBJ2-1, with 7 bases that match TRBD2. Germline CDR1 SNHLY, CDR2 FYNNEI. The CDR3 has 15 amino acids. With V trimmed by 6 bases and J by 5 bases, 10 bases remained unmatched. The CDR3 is CASSRGEGLNNEQFF. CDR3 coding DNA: TGTGCCAGCAGCCGGGGGGAGGGGTTAAACAATGAGCAGTTCTTC. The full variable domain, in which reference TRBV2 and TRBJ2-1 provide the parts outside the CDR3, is EPEVTQTPSHQVTQMGQEVILRCVPISNHLYFYWYRQILGQKVEFLVSFYNNEISEKSEIFDDQFSVERPDGSNFTLKIRSTKLEDSAMYFCASSRGEGLNNEQFFGPGTRLTVL.

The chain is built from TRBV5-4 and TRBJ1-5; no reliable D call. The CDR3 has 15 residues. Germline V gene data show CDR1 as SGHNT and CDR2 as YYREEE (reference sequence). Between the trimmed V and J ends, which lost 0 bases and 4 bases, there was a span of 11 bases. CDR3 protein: CASSLGPQINQPQHF. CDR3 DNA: TGTGCCAGCAGCTTGGGTCCCCAAATTAATCAGCCCCAGCATTTT.

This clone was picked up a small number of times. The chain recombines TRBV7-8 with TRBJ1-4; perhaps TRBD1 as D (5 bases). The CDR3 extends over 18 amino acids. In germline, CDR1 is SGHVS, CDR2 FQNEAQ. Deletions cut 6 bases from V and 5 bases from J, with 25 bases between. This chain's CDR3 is CASRDTRALGGRNEKLFF. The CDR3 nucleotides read TGTGCCAGCAGGGATACCCGGGCTCTCGGGGGGAGGAATGAAAAACTGTTTTTT.

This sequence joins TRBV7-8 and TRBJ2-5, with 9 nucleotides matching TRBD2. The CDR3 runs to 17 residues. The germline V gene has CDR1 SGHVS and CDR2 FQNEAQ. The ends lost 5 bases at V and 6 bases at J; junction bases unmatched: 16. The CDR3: CASSRAGGSGSLKTQYF. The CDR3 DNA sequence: TGTGCCAGCAGCCGAGCGGGCGGTAGCGGGAGTTTAAAGACCCAGTACTTC.

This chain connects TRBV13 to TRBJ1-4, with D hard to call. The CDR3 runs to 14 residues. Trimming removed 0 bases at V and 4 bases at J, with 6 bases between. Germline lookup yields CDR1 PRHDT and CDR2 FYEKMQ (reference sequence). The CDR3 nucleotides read TGTGCCAGCAGCTTAGGGCAGAGTAATGAAAAACTGTTTTTT. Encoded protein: CASSLGQSNEKLFF.